This T cell receptor (beta chain) was sequenced during a study of post-analysis software for immune sequencing data. The wider study: Relapsing-remitting, secondary progressive and progressive-relapsing multiple sclerosis were all included among the disease courses.

A remark on this clonotype: The antigen is unknown.

Built from TCR beta cDNA, the libraries had unique molecular identifiers in them. TCRdb called the PCR reads again in MiXCR, with one record for every CDR3 protein. This table has approximately 160,000 distinct CDR3 sequences, around 28% appearing once. The J segment lost 2 bases and the V segment lost 3 bases, leaving 8 bases of the junction unmatched. This CDR3 is 17 amino acids long. Germline CDR1 reads SGHRS; CDR2 reads YFSETQ. Study observations and caveats: Batch-matched samples strongly co-clustered by F measure. Significantly lower normalized Chao1 diversity was seen in multiple sclerosis patients than in controls. Patients used about five TRBV segments, including TRBV5-6, TRBV5-1 and TRBV20-1, more often than controls.

This sequence was found in a girl under 18 with multiple sclerosis. The V call is TRBV5-1, the J call TRBJ2-3; 11 nucleotides line up with TRBD2. Source material: blood. The CDR3 DNA reads as TGCGCCAGCAGCTATTTCGGGACTAGCGGAGCCACAGATACGCAGTATTTT. Encoded protein: CASSYFGTSGATDTQYF.